This T cell receptor beta chain was recorded in a study of beta chain features in type 1 diabetes. Sort purity for all populations was recorded as exceeding 98%. This clone showed up just once. Its antigen is not identified. Study conclusions and caveats: Moderately but significantly shorter TCRB CDR3s were found in Type 1 diabetes patients in all four CD4+ subsets.

CDR1 is KGHSH, CDR2 LQKENI, per germline. CDR3 size: 12 residues. Expressed TCRB transcripts were sequenced because the entire RNA isolate underwent reverse transcription. Repertoires were generated with immunoSEQ multiplex PCR, while TCRdb's copy carries only in-frame clones and drops some. The repertoire holds about 27,000 clones, with around three fifths as singletons. This chain uses TRBV18 with TRBJ2-5; no firm D call. The J call may not be correct, given that the DNA end is closer to TRBJ2-7. The sequenced sample consisted of Tregs from blood. The sequence derives from a woman aged 18-30 years with type 1 diabetes. DNA of the CDR3: TGTGCCAGCTCACTGGATAACTACGAGCAGTACTTC. This encodes CASSLDNYEQYF.